The 7 T cell receptor beta chains presented below share a single source sample, sequenced in a study of cytomegalovirus exposure and HLA in healthy donors. PCR employed 60 Vbeta and 13 Jbeta primers. Produced via immunoSEQ multiplex PCR; TCRdb's table is partial and in-frame only. The profile covers about 160,000 clones, with 82% appearing a single time and approximately 1% taken by the ten largest. Material for sequencing was PBMCs. These receptors were taken from a girl aged 2 to 10 in good health and CMV-seropositive.

The chain combines TRBV7-2 with TRBJ2-7; D gene unclear. Looked up from germline, CDR1 is SGHTA and CDR2 is FQGNSA. Trimming removed 2 bases from V and 13 bases from J, with 21 bases in between. CDR3 length equals 14 residues. The CDR3 sequence is CASSLRSLRKEAYF. For the CDR3, the DNA is TGTGCCAGCAGCTTACGTTCCCTCCGTAAAGAGGCTTACTTC.

About this clone: The junction does not match germline at one end; this may be a read error. The chain links TRBV6-1 to TRBJ2-5; 8 nucleotides line up with TRBD2. The germline V gene encodes CDR1 MNHNS and CDR2 SASEGT. CDR3 size: 13 residues. CDR3 in amino acids: CASSDLSVGTSDF. The DNA for the CDR3 is TGTGCCAGCAGTGACTTGTCCGTCGGGACTAGTGACTTC.

The V gene is TRBV7-9, the J gene TRBJ2-7; 8 nucleotides match TRBD2. V lost 1 base, J lost 0 bases, and 8 bases stayed unmatched. Germline-derived CDR1 and CDR2 are SEHNR and FQNEAQ (reference sequence). The CDR3 extends over 17 amino acids. The CDR3 spells CASSLEGSGTSSYEQYF. CDR3 in DNA: TGTGCCAGCAGCTTAGAGGGTAGCGGGACATCCTCCTACGAGCAGTACTTC.

The CDR3 sequence: CASSLVRVWEQPQHF. CDR3 coding DNA: TGTGCCAGCAGCCTGGTCCGGGTTTGGGAGCAGCCCCAGCATTTT. The chain is built from TRBV28 and TRBJ1-5; D is unclear. CDR1 MDHEN and CDR2 SYDVKM come from the germline V gene. The V and J ends lost 6 bases and 7 bases respectively, with 19 bases between them. CDR3 length: 15 amino acids.

V and J are TRBV30 and TRBJ2-7, with a weak D call TRBD1 (5 bases). The germline gives CDR1 GTSNPN, CDR2 SVGIG (reference sequence). The CDR3 consists of 12 residues. V gave up 8 bases and J gave up 0 bases, with 11 bases separating them. The CDR3 DNA sequence: TGTGCCATAGACAGCATCTCCTACGAGCAGTACTTC. Translation gives CAIDSISYEQYF.

This chain joins TRBV28 and TRBJ2-5; tentatively, D is TRBD1 (5 bases). The CDR3 sequence is 14 residues long. The ends were cut back, 2 bases at V and 5 bases at J, with 12 bases in the middle. Per the germline V gene, CDR1 is MDHEN and CDR2 is SYDVKM. This CDR3 is CASSLRRQKETQYF. CDR3 coding DNA: TGTGCCAGCAGTTTACGCCGACAGAAGGAGACCCAGTACTTC.

The chain carries TRBV9 and TRBJ2-7, with 11 bases aligning to TRBD2. The length of the CDR3 is 15 residues. The trim removed 4 bases at V and 2 bases at J, leaving 5 bases unmatched. Germline V gene data show CDR1 as SGDLS and CDR2 as YYNGEE. The CDR3 reads CASSLGTSGAYEQYF. CDR3 nucleotides: TGTGCCAGCAGCTTAGGGACTAGCGGAGCCTACGAGCAGTACTTC.